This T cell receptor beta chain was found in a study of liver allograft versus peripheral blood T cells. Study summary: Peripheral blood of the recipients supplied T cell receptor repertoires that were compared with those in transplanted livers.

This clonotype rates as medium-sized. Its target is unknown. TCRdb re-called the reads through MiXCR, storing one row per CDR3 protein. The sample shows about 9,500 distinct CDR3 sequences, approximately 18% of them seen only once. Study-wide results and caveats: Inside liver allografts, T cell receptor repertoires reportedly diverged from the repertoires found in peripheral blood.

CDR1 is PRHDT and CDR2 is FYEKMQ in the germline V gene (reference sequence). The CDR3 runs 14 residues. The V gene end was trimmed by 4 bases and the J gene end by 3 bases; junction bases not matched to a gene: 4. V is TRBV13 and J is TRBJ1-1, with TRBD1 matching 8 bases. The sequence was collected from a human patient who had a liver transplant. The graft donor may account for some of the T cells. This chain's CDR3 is CASSWTGIHTEAFF. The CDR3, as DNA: TGTGCCAGCAGCTGGACAGGGATCCACACTGAAGCTTTCTTT.